The sequence of this T cell receptor beta chain was determined in a study of cytomegalovirus exposure and HLA in healthy donors. Overall study findings and caveats: In an earlier analysis, productive rearrangement rates for most beta V segments clustered near 87% or 30%. A later analysis reportedly found fewer N-insertions in an Asian-associated ancestry cluster than the approximately 670-donor mean.

A multiplex PCR was run with 60 Vbeta primers and 13 Jbeta primers. This table comes from immunoSEQ multiplex PCR, and its TCRdb copy is limited to in-frame clones, with some not included. In the table there are fewer than 90,000 clones, around 76% of which are singletons. CDR3 size: 18 residues. The ends were cut back, 5 bases at V and 4 bases at J, with 24 bases in the middle. Germline V gene lookup returns CDR1 SGHTA and CDR2 FQGNSA. Among the donors, all were healthy bone marrow donors. Details on this clone: What it binds is not known.

This clonotype originated in a man aged 25-40 years in good health and CMV-seropositive. J is TRBJ2-1 and V is TRBV7-2; D might be TRBD1 (5 bases). The sequenced sample was PBMCs. The CDR3 DNA sequence: TGTGCCAGCAGCCCTCAAACGGGCTCCGCAGGGCTTTACAATGAGCAGTTCTTC. The encoded protein is CASSPQTGSAGLYNEQFF.